This is a list of T cell receptor beta chains from one sample in a study of T cells in Graves' hyperthyroidism and ophthalmopathy. TCRdb re-called the multiplex PCR reads through MiXCR, storing one row per CDR3 protein. The sample gives under 700,000 distinct CDR3 sequences, around 15% of which show up once; approximately 18% is in the top ten. Sequenced material: blood. The receptors shown here come from a woman between 18 and 29 years old with Graves' hyperthyroidism. Each CDR3 is given with its conserved first and last residue. Each record gives: D gene, V gene, J gene, clone size, CDR3 protein, CDR3 DNA. The D gene is left open where the match is weak. Where a row states a size, it is once, few, many or the class of an expanded clone; other rows omit it.

D: TRBD1; V: TRBV3-1; J: TRBJ1-2; size: many; CDR3: CASSQATGGGYGYTF; DNA: TGTGCCAGCAGCCAAGCGACAGGGGGCGGCTATGGCTACACCTTC
D: NA; V: TRBV19; J: TRBJ1-1; size: few; CDR3: CATKLSPGRTNTEAFF; DNA: TGTGCCACAAAGCTGAGCCCAGGGAGGACGAACACTGAAGCTTTCTTT
D: NA; V: TRBV20-1; J: TRBJ1-1; size: many; CDR3: CSAPSFGSGKDTEAFF; DNA: TGCAGTGCTCCATCCTTTGGTTCAGGGAAGGACACTGAAGCTTTCTTT
D: NA; V: TRBV30; J: TRBJ2-2; size: NA; CDR3: CAWRGDMNTGELFF; DNA: TGTGCCTGGAGGGGTGATATGAACACCGGGGAGCTGTTTTTT
D: TRBD1; V: TRBV20-1; J: TRBJ2-7; size: NA; CDR3: CSARPSRTGDGEQYF; DNA: TGCAGTGCTAGACCATCTCGGACAGGGGACGGCGAGCAGTACTTC
D: NA; V: TRBV6-1; J: TRBJ1-3; size: NA; CDR3: CASTIPGWEDGNTIYF; DNA: TGTGCCAGCACGATACCGGGATGGGAGGATGGAAACACCATATATTTT
D: TRBD2; V: TRBV6-2/TRBV6-3; J: TRBJ2-5; size: many; CDR3: CASSYSGLAGGRETQYF; DNA: TGTGCCAGCAGTTACTCAGGACTAGCGGGAGGTCGGGAGACCCAGTACTTC
D: NA; V: TRBV7-9; J: TRBJ1-2; size: NA; CDR3: CASSQRRDYGYTF; DNA: TGTGCCAGCAGCCAACGAAGGGATTATGGCTACACCTTC
D: TRBD1; V: TRBV15; J: TRBJ2-2; size: few; CDR3: CATTGTGGLELFF; DNA: TGTGCCACCACCGGGACAGGGGGTTTGGAGCTGTTTTTT
D: NA; V: TRBV20-1; J: TRBJ1-6; size: NA; CDR3: CSARGQLSPLHF; DNA: TGCAGTGCTAGAGGGCAGCTTTCACCCCTCCACTTT
D: TRBD2; V: TRBV7-2; J: TRBJ2-7; size: NA; CDR3: CASDLLGAGGYEQYF; DNA: TGTGCCAGCGACCTCCTTGGGGCGGGGGGTTACGAGCAGTACTTC
D: NA; V: TRBV20-1; J: TRBJ1-1; size: few; CDR3: CSASMGGDTEAFF; DNA: TGCAGTGCTAGTATGGGAGGGGACACTGAAGCTTTCTTT
D: TRBD1; V: TRBV12-3/TRBV12-4; J: TRBJ1-2; size: NA; CDR3: CASSQTGRDGYTF; DNA: TGTGCCAGCAGCCAGACAGGGCGGGACGGCTACACCTTC
D: NA; V: TRBV20-1; J: TRBJ2-7; size: few; CDR3: CSARGDQNEQYF; DNA: TGCAGTGCTAGAGGAGACCAGAACGAGCAGTACTTC